This entry describes one TCR beta chain. A read error likely explains this, since a far larger clone differs by one base. This sample is drawn from a study of shared clonotypes between healthy human individuals. V lost 3 bases and J 0 bases, leaving 12 bases between the germline ends. Germline CDR1 LGHNA, CDR2 YNFKEQ. CDR3 length: 16 amino acids. In the original workflow: Quality scores were absent from the junction-only immunoSEQ sequences, so filtering differed. Assay: immunoSEQ multiplex PCR; the TCRdb copy retains only in-frame clones and omits some. The V and J calls and clone size are taken from that table; D and trimming were inferred from the DNA. The data show about 490,000 clones, about 84% seen once.

The source material was PBMCs. This clonotype was obtained from a woman aged 35 to 49 in good health. Some clones in this sample may be carry-over from other donors' samples. The chain employs TRBV4-2 and TRBJ1-5; D remains unclear. Written as DNA, the CDR3 is TGTGCCAGCAGCCAGGACGTGGGGTATAGCAATCAGCCCCAGCATTTT. Protein: CASSQDVGYSNQPQHF.